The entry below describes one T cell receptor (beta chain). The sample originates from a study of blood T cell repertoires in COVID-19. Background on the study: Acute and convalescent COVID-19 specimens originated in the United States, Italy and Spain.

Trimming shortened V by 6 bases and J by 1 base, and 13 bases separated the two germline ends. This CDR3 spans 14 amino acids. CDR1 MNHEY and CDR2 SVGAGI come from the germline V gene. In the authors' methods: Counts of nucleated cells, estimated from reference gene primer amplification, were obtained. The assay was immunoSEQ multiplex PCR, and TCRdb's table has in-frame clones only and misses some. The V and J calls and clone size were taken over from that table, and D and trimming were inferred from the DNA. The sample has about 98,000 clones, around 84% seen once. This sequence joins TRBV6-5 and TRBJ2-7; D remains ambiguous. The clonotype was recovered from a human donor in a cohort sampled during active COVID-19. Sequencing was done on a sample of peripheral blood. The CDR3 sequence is CASSQSVLSYEQYF. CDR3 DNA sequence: TGTGCCAGCAGCCAGTCCGTCCTTTCCTACGAGCAGTACTTC.